Reported below is one TCR beta chain. Its target is unknown. This record belongs to a study of cytomegalovirus exposure and HLA in healthy donors. Points from the study as a whole: Data from an earlier analysis indicated that most TCR beta V segments were productive either about 87% or about 30% of the time. The study assumed roughly uniform donor sequencing depth for presence/absence analyses.

The CDR3 sequence is 17 residues long. In germline, CDR1 is LGHNT, CDR2 FRNRAP. The ends lost 10 bases at V and 7 bases at J; junction bases unmatched: 19. Donors were ostensibly healthy at sampling, although undocumented immune exposures were probable. Primers for the PCR totalled 60 Vbeta and 13 Jbeta. The table came from immunoSEQ multiplex PCR; TCRdb's copy has only in-frame clones and leaves some out. The table records approximately 130,000 clones, approximately 77% of them present only once. The TCR comes from a young man in good health and CMV-seronegative. The genes are TRBV12-5 and TRBJ1-5, with TRBD1 matching over 10 bases. Sequenced sample: PBMCs. The chain's CDR3 is CATPGTGEARGGQPQHF. CDR3 nucleotide sequence: TGTGCTACTCCGGGGACAGGGGAAGCGCGTGGGGGCCAGCCCCAGCATTTT. The variable domain in full, completed from reference TRBV12-5 and TRBJ1-5, reads DARVTQTPRHKVTEMGQEVTMRCQPILGHNTVFWYRQTMMQGLELLAYFRNRAPLDDSGMPKDRFSAEMPDATLATLKIQPSEPRDSAVYFCATPGTGEARGGQPQHFGDGTRLSIL.